This passage covers 5 T cell receptor beta chains from one sample sequenced in a study of cytomegalovirus exposure and HLA in healthy donors. It was with 60 Vbeta and 13 Jbeta primers that the PCR ran. Using immunoSEQ multiplex PCR, the repertoire was profiled, and TCRdb retains in-frame clones only, with some absent. Listed are about 70,000 clones; roughly 2.4% falls within the top ten. The sequenced sample consisted of PBMCs. These receptors all come from a female donor in good health and CMV-seropositive.

This chain connects TRBV6-5 to TRBJ1-5, with a weak D call TRBD1 (5 bases). This CDR3 is 15 amino acids long. The germline V and J ends were trimmed by 2 bases and 4 bases, with 12 bases remaining between them. Germline assignment: CDR1 MNHEY and CDR2 SVGAGI. The CDR3 sequence is CASSYMAGSNQPQHF. Written as DNA, the CDR3 is TGTGCCAGCAGTTACATGGCAGGGTCGAATCAGCCCCAGCATTTT.

The J gene is TRBJ1-2, the V gene TRBV13, with D hard to call. The V gene lost 4 bases and the J gene lost 4 bases, with 19 bases spanning the gap. This CDR3 has 16 amino acids. Germline V lookup: CDR1 PRHDT, CDR2 FYEKMQ (reference sequence). The CDR3 nucleotides read TGTGCCAGCAGCTCCCCCGGGTCGGAGGTCCCCTATGGCTACACCTTC. This gives the protein CASSSPGSEVPYGYTF.

The chain carries TRBV5-1 and TRBJ1-1; possible D gene TRBD1, 6 bases. Germline-derived CDR1 and CDR2 are SGHRS and YFSETQ. The CDR3 is made up of 15 amino acids. V lost 4 bases to trimming and J lost 0 bases, with 13 bases between them. The CDR3 DNA follows: TGCGCCAGCAGCAACACAGGGAACATGAACACTGAAGCTTTCTTT. Encoded protein: CASSNTGNMNTEAFF.

V and J are TRBV19 and TRBJ1-2; D is undetermined. The germline gives CDR1 LNHDA, CDR2 SQIVND (reference sequence). V was trimmed by 3 bases and J by 0 bases, leaving 8 bases between them. This CDR3 is built from 14 residues. The chain's CDR3 is CASSMAGTNYGYTF. The CDR3, as DNA: TGTGCCAGTAGTATGGCAGGTACTAACTATGGCTACACCTTC.

The chain uses TRBV7-8 and TRBJ2-7; D is perhaps TRBD2 (7 bases). The V and J ends lost 1 base and 7 bases respectively, with 11 bases between them. This CDR3 has 13 amino acids. Germline assignment: CDR1 SGHVS and CDR2 FQNEAQ. CDR3 amino acids: CASSLEGGGEQYF. CDR3 nucleotide sequence: TGTGCCAGCAGCTTAGAGGGAGGGGGGGAGCAGTACTTC. The variable domain in full, completed from reference TRBV7-8 and TRBJ2-7, reads GAGVSQSPRYKVAKRGQDVALRCDPISGHVSLFWYQQALGQGPEFLTYFQNEAQLDKSGLPSDRFFAERPEGSVSTLKIQRTQQEDSAVYLCASSLEGGGEQYFGPGTRLTVT.